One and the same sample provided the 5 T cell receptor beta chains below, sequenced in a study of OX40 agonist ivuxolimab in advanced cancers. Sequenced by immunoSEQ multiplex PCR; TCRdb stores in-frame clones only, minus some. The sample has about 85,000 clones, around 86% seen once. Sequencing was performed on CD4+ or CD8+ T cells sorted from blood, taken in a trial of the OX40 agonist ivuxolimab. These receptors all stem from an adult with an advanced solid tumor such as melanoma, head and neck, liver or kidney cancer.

For the CDR3, the DNA is TGTGCCAGCAGGGGGACGGGGGCCTACGAGCAGTACTTC. Its protein is CASRGTGAYEQYF. The chain has TRBV6-5 and TRBJ2-7; possible D gene TRBD2, 6 bases. V lost 6 bases and J 2 bases, leaving 11 bases between the germline ends. This CDR3 region has 13 residues. The germline CDR1 and CDR2 sequences are MNHEY and SVGAGI.

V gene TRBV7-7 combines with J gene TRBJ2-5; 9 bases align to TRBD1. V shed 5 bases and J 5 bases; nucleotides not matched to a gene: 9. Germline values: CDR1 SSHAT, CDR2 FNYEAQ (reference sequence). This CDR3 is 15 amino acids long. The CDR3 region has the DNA TGTGCCAGCAGCCCGACAGGGGGAAAGGTGGAGACCCAGTACTTC. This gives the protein CASSPTGGKVETQYF.

The CDR3 nucleotides are TGTGCCAGCAGCCATGGACAGGGGGGTAGGGATCAGCCCCAGCATTTT. It encodes CASSHGQGGRDQPQHF. The chain employs TRBV9 and TRBJ1-5, with TRBD1 matching over 10 bases. The CDR3 extends over 16 amino acids. With V trimmed by 4 bases and J by 5 bases, 9 bases remained unmatched. Germline V gives CDR1 SGDLS, CDR2 YYNGEE.

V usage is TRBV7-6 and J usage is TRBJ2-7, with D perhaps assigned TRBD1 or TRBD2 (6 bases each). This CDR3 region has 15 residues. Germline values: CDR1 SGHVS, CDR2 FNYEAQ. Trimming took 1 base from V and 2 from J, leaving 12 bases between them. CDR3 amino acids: CASSLVTGGAYEQYF. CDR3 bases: TGTGCCAGCAGCTTAGTGACCGGGGGCGCCTACGAGCAGTACTTC. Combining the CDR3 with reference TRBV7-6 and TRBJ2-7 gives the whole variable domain GAGVSQSPRYKVTKRGQDVALRCDPISGHVSLYWYRQALGQGPEFLTYFNYEAQQDKSGLPNDRFSAERPEGSISTLTIQRTEQRDSAMYRCASSLVTGGAYEQYFGPGTRLTVT.

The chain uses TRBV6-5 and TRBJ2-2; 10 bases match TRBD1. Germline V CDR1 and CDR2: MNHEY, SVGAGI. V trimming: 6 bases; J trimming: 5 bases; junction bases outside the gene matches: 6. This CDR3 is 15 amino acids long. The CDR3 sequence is CASRDRDRGTGELFF. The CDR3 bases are TGTGCCAGCAGGGACCGGGACAGGGGTACCGGGGAGCTGTTTTTT.